The present TCR beta chain was sequenced within a study of T cell responses to AZD1222 COVID-19 vaccine. Whole-study findings and limits: White British donors predominated, females outnumbered males, and clonal diversity was possibly underestimated.

Only in-frame clones appear in the TCRdb table, and some are missing; sequencing was by immunoSEQ multiplex PCR. Counted here are some 150,000 clones, roughly 88% occurring once; the ten biggest clones make up less than 2%. The CDR3 runs to 14 residues. V was pared by 4 bases and J by 10 bases, with 19 bases between. Germline CDR1 MNHEY, CDR2 SVGEGT. A note on this clone: Its specificity is not known.

The sequenced sample was peripheral blood, obtained 28 days after the second AZD1222 dose. The V gene is TRBV6-2 or TRBV6-3, the J gene TRBJ1-1, with D perhaps TRBD1 (6 bases). The source is an adult who received the AZD1222 COVID-19 vaccine. In DNA, the CDR3 is TGTGCCAGCAGTTTCACGGCCCAGGGGAAAGCAGCTTTCTTT. Translated, it gives CASSFTAQGKAAFF.